The present T cell receptor (beta chain) was sequenced within a study of blood T cells in healthy people across ages. Whole-study results and caveats: Naive CD4+ cells and diversity were both higher in long-lived donors than in aged donors.

A second PCR of about 7 to 11 cycles used a sample-barcoded 5' primer and a J-beta primer mix. A tag from a template-switch adaptor with 12 random nucleotides marked each cDNA molecule. TCRdb processed the 5' RACE reads anew with MiXCR; each CDR3 protein has one entry. The sample shows about 640,000 distinct CDR3 sequences, around 54% of them seen only once. A remark on this clonotype: Its target is unknown.

The V end lost 7 bases, the J end lost 4 bases, and 16 bases lay between the germline ends. Germline-derived CDR1 and CDR2 are SNHLY and FYNNEI. The length of the CDR3 is 14 residues. Healthy Caucasian individuals from Russia aged roughly 6 to 90 served as donors. Per sample, no less than 6 micrograms of total RNA were extracted. The chain uses TRBV2 and TRBJ1-1, with D possibly matching TRBD1 (6 bases). The specimen was blood. The receptor was derived from a man in his sixties in good health. The CDR3: CASTYPPGVTEAFF. CDR3 bases: TGTGCCAGCACCTATCCCCCAGGGGTCACTGAAGCTTTCTTT.